Below, 18 T cell receptor beta chains from the same sample are listed, as sequenced in a study of vaccination effects on CD4 cells after COVID-19. Prior to sequencing, the ViraFEST assay stimulated PBMC with viral peptide pools, which expanded the antigen-specific CD4+ T cells. The culture ran for 10 to 11 days, and then CD4+ T cells were isolated. Each person got two doses of an mRNA SARS-CoV-2 vaccine, BNT162b2 or mRNA-1273. These receptors have no known antigen. Method: immunoSEQ multiplex PCR; TCRdb's copy keeps in-frame clones and lacks some. In the table there are about 66,000 clones, about 80% of which are singletons. The sample was CD4+ T cells from PBMCs cultured with HCoV-OC43 spike peptides, taken after COVID-19 vaccination. Stated subset: HCoV-OC43 spike overlapping peptide pool stimulation. Receptor source: a human donor who received a COVID-19 vaccine.

The chain recombines TRBV6-5 with TRBJ1-1, with D unresolved. The V gene lost 7 bases and the J gene lost 1 base, with 10 bases spanning the gap. Germline V lookup: CDR1 MNHEY, CDR2 SVGAGI. The CDR3 runs 13 residues. The CDR3 is CASTQVWNTEAFF. CDR3 sequence (DNA): TGTGCCAGCACTCAGGTGTGGAACACTGAAGCTTTCTTT.

The V gene is TRBV7-2, the J gene TRBJ2-3; TRBD2 matches at 14 bases. Losses at the gene ends were 4 bases for V and 8 bases for J; bases not matched to a gene: 5. This CDR3 region has 15 residues. Germline V gene data show CDR1 as SGHTA and CDR2 as FQGNSA. The CDR3 DNA is TGTGCCAGCAGCTACGGGACTAGCGGGGGTGCTACGCAGTATTTT. Encoded protein: CASSYGTSGGATQYF.

The chain combines TRBV6-2 or TRBV6-3 with TRBJ2-7, with D unresolved. The germline gives CDR1 MNHEY, CDR2 SVGEGT. The V and J ends lost 2 bases and 4 bases respectively, with 12 bases between them. The CDR3 is 14 amino acids. CDR3 sequence: CASSYGVTEYEQYV. CDR3 nucleotides: TGTGCCAGCAGTTACGGGGTGACCGAATACGAGCAGTACGTC.

This chain connects TRBV24-1 to TRBJ2-7; TRBD1 is a possible D gene (7 bases). Trimming took off 4 bases at V and 4 bases at J, with 34 bases between the two ends. This CDR3 comprises 21 residues. The germline gives CDR1 KGHDR, CDR2 SFDVKD. The CDR3 nucleotides are TGTGCCACCAGTGAAAATGAGGGAGTCGGACAGGAACTCACTGGGGGGTACGAGCAGTACGTC. Its translation: CATSENEGVGQELTGGYEQYV.

This clone was seen just once. The gene calls are TRBV3-1 (or the pseudogene TRBV3-2) and TRBJ1-2, with TRBD1 matching 11 bases. Germline-derived CDR1 and CDR2 are LGHDT and YNNKEL (reference sequence). This CDR3 is 16 amino acids long. After removal of 1 base from V and 4 bases from J, the junction contained 5 bases not matched to a gene. Here the CDR3 reads CASSQGTGGRGYGYTF. The CDR3 DNA reads as TGTGCCAGCAGCCAAGGGACAGGGGGCAGGGGCTATGGCTACACCTTC.

This clone was observed a few times. CDR3 coding DNA: TGTGCCAGCAGTTTCACAGGACAGGGTCTTAATTCACCCCTCCACTTT. This translates into CASSFTGQGLNSPLHF. The rearrangement joins TRBV6-5 to TRBJ1-6; the match to TRBD1 covers 8 bases. Germline lookup yields CDR1 MNHEY and CDR2 SVGAGI. CDR3 length: 16 amino acids. J gave up 6 bases and V 4 bases, and 8 bases lay outside the gene matches.

The chain recombines TRBV15 with TRBJ1-6, with D unclear. This CDR3 is 13 amino acids long. The germline V gene has CDR1 LNHNV and CDR2 YYDKDF (reference sequence). V was cut by 3 bases and J by 10 bases, with 10 bases left in between. The CDR3 nucleotides are TGTGCCACCAGCAGTACAGAAAGGTCACCCCTCCACTTT. This gives the protein CATSSTERSPLHF.

The rearrangement joins TRBV12-5 to TRBJ1-2; D gene ambiguous. This CDR3 is built from 13 residues. Germline V CDR1 and CDR2: LGHNT, FRNRAP. The ends were cut back, 2 bases at V and 8 bases at J, with 12 bases in the middle. CDR3 loop: CASGLTPGSGYTF. DNA for the CDR3: TGTGCTAGTGGTTTGACGCCCGGGTCAGGCTACACCTTC.

The rearrangement links TRBV7-3 to TRBJ2-5; 9 bases match TRBD2. Germline V gene sequence: CDR1 SGHTA, CDR2 FQGTGA. Unmatched junction bases numbered 4, after V lost 0 bases and J lost 2 bases. The CDR3 spans 16 residues. The CDR3 region has the DNA TGTGCCAGCAGCTTAACGTCTAGCGGGGCTCAAGAGACCCAGTACTTC. Its protein is CASSLTSSGAQETQYF.

CDR3 sequence reads: CASSWEGSQPQHF. The DNA of the CDR3 is TGTGCCAGCAGCTGGGAGGGGAGTCAGCCCCAGCATTTT. The chain combines TRBV5-5 with TRBJ1-5; D might be TRBD1 (5 bases). Germline V gives CDR1 SGHKS, CDR2 YYEKEE (reference sequence). V was pared by 3 bases and J by 6 bases, with 10 bases between. The CDR3 consists of 13 residues.

This clone was detected only once. The chain couples TRBV4-1 to TRBJ1-4, with D uncertain. The CDR3 runs 16 residues. V was shortened by 0 bases and J by 5 bases, with 13 bases between the two germline ends. The germline V gene has CDR1 MGHRA and CDR2 YSYEKL. This CDR3 reads CASSQDLGQNNEKLFF. The CDR3 bases are TGCGCCAGCAGCCAAGATCTAGGTCAAAACAATGAAAAACTGTTTTTT.

V usage is TRBV4-1 and J usage is TRBJ2-1, with D possibly being TRBD2 (6 bases). Germline V lookup: CDR1 MGHRA, CDR2 YSYEKL. Trimming took 1 base from V and 4 from J, leaving 11 bases between them. There are 15 residues in the CDR3. CDR3: CASSQAGLRYNEQFF. CDR3 bases: TGCGCCAGCAGCCAAGCGGGACTTAGGTACAATGAGCAGTTCTTC.

The DNA of the CDR3 is TGTGCCAGCAGCACGCCCCTAAGTGCGGTAGAGACCCAGTACTTC. Amino acid sequence: CASSTPLSAVETQYF. The V and J genes are TRBV7-2 and TRBJ2-5, with D unclear. The germline V gene has CDR1 SGHTA and CDR2 FQGNSA. Trimming took off 5 bases at V and 4 bases at J, with 17 bases between the two ends. The CDR3 length is 15 residues.

The V call is TRBV4-3, the J call TRBJ2-5, with 10 bases lining up with TRBD1. Germline-derived CDR1 and CDR2 are LGHNA and YSLEER. V shed 4 bases and J 9 bases; nucleotides not matched to a gene: 17. There are 17 residues in the CDR3. CDR3 residues: CASSPTDPGQGSSAQYF. CDR3 nucleotides: TGCGCCAGCAGCCCCACAGACCCGGGACAGGGGTCCTCCGCCCAGTACTTC.

This clone was detected only a few times. The V gene is TRBV3-1 (or the pseudogene TRBV3-2), the J gene TRBJ1-5; no firm D call. The germline CDR1 and CDR2 sequences are LGHDT and YNNKEL (reference sequence). V lost 0 bases and J 5 bases, leaving 8 bases between the germline ends. The CDR3 runs to 14 residues. CDR3 sequence (DNA): TGTGCCAGCAGCCAAGAATTGAGGGATCAGCCCCAGCATTTT. It translates to CASSQELRDQPQHF.

This clone was detected a few times. This chain links TRBV11-2 with TRBJ2-1; D unclear. The CDR3 consists of 14 residues. Trimming cost V 1 base and J 6 bases, with 10 bases left between them. Germline lookup yields CDR1 SGHAT and CDR2 FQNNGV. CDR3 sequence reads: CASSLGGYINEQFF. The DNA of the CDR3 is TGTGCCAGCAGCTTAGGGGGATATATCAATGAGCAGTTCTTC.

The rearrangement links TRBV28 to TRBJ1-2; 8 bases fit TRBD1. There are 16 residues in the CDR3. V trimming: 6 bases; J trimming: 8 bases; junction bases outside the gene matches: 17. From germline, CDR1 is MDHEN and CDR2 SYDVKM. The CDR3 region is CASSSLKWDRSTGYTF. The CDR3 region has the DNA TGTGCCAGCAGCTCATTGAAATGGGACAGGAGCACGGGCTACACCTTC.

V usage is TRBV12-3 or TRBV12-4 and J usage is TRBJ2-7; no firm D call. The CDR3 length is 12 residues. With 6 bases removed from V and 1 base from J, the gap between germline ends came to 7 bases. The CDR3 loop reads CASSRNSYEQYV. In DNA, the CDR3 is TGTGCCAGCAGCAGGAATTCCTACGAGCAGTACGTC.